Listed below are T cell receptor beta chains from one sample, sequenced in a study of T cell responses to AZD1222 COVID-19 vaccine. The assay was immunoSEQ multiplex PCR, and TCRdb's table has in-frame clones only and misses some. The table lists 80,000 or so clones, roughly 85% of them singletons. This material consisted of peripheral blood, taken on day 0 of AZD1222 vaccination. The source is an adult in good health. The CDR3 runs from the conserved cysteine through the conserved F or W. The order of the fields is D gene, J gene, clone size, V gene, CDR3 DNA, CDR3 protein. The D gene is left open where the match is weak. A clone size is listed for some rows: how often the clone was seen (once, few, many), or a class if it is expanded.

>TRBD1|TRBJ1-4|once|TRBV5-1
TGCGCCAGCAGCTTCCAGGGGGCTAATGAAAAACTGTTTTTT
CASSFQGANEKLFF
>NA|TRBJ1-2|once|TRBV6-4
TGTGCCAGCAGTGAGGGAGGGGGTGATGGCTACACCTTC
CASSEGGGDGYTF
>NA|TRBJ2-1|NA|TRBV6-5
TGTGCCAGCAAGGAGGCGGGGAACTACAATGAGCAGTTCTTC
CASKEAGNYNEQFF
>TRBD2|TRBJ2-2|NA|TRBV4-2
TGTGCCAGCAGCCAAGAATCGGGGGGACTGGCGGGGAACACCGGGGAGCTGTTTTTT
CASSQESGGLAGNTGELFF
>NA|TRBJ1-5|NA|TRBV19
TGTGCCAGTAGTATAGGACGACAGCTCAATCAGCCCCAGCATTTT
CASSIGRQLNQPQHF
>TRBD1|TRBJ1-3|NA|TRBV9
TGTGCCAGCAGCGTTTATACAGGGGGCACTGGAAACACCATATATTTT
CASSVYTGGTGNTIYF
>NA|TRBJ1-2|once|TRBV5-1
TGCGCCAGCAGCTTGGCCCCAGGGGAGGTCTATGGCTACACCTTC
CASSLAPGEVYGYTF
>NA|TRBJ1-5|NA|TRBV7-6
TGTGCCAGCAGCTTAGTTGCGGGTGAGCCCCAGCATTTT
CASSLVAGEPQHF
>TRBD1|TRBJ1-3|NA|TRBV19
TGTGCCAGTAGAACCGGGACAGGGTCGGATGGAAACACCATATATTTT
CASRTGTGSDGNTIYF
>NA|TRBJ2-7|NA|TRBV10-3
TGTGCCATCAGTGAGTCGTGGGACGAGCAGTACTTC
CAISESWDEQYF
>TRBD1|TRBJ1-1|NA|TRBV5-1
TGCGCCAGCACCGGGACAGGGAACTTGAACACTGAAGCTTTCTTT
CASTGTGNLNTEAFF
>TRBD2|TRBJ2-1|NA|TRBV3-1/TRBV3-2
TGTGCCAGCAGCCAAGGGACTAGCGGGAGCTATGAGCAGTTCTTC
CASSQGTSGSYEQFF
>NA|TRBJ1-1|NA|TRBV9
TGTGCCAGCAGCGTAGATTACATGAACACTGAAGCTTTCTTT
CASSVDYMNTEAFF
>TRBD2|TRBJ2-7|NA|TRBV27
TGTGCCAGCAGTTTTAGACCGGGACTAGCGTTGCGCGAGCAGTACTTC
CASSFRPGLALREQYF
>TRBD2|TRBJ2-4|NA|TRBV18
TGTGCCAGCTCACCGGCGACTAGCGGTGTGGCCAAAAACATTCAGTACTTC
CASSPATSGVAKNIQYF
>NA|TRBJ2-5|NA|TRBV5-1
TGCGCCAGCAGCTTAGTTCAAGAGACCCAGTACTTC
CASSLVQETQYF
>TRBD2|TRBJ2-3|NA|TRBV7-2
TGTGCCAGCAGCTTGAGGGGAGGAGCGGGAGGTGAAGATACGCAGTATTTT
CASSLRGGAGGEDTQYF
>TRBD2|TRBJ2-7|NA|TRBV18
TGTGCCAGCTCACTAGCGGGCTCCTACGAGCAGTACTTC
CASSLAGSYEQYF
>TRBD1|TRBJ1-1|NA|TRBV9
TGTGCCAGCAGCGCCGACAGGGGGACTGAAGCTTTCTTT
CASSADRGTEAFF
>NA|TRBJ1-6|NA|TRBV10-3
TGTGCCATCAGTGATGTGGGAATGAGCTCACCCCTCCACTTT
CAISDVGMSSPLHF
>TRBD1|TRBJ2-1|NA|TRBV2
TGTGCCAGCACCCTGAGCTGGACAGGGGCGCACAATGAGCAGTTCTTC
CASTLSWTGAHNEQFF
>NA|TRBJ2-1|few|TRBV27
TGTGCCAGCAGTTCCCCTCGGGGGCTCAACAATGAGCAGTTCTTC
CASSSPRGLNNEQFF
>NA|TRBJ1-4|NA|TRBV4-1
TGCGCCAGCAGCCAACAGTCATTGGGCCAGTGGGGTGAAAAACTGTTTTTT
CASSQQSLGQWGEKLFF
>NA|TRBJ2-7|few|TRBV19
TGTGCCAGTAGTATAGGTGAGCGGGCAAGCTCCTACGAGCAGTACTTC
CASSIGERASSYEQYF
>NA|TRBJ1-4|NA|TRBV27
TGTGCCACCTCCCCGGCAACTAATGAAAAACTGTTTTTT
CATSPATNEKLFF
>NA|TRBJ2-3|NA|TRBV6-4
TGTGCCAGCAGTGACAAGGCGGGGTCTAGCACAGATACGCAGTATTTT
CASSDKAGSSTDTQYF
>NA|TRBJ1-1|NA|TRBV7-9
TGTGCCAGCAGCTTTAATATACGGTGGAACACTGAAGCTTTCTTT
CASSFNIRWNTEAFF
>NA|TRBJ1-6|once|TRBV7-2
TGTGCCAGCAGCTTCGGAGGGCGGACCCTCCACTTT
CASSFGGRTLHF
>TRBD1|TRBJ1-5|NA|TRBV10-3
TGTGCCATCAGTGACTCCGGGACAGAGAGTCAGCCCCAGCATTTT
CAISDSGTESQPQHF
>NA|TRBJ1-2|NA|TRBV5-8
TGTGCCAGCAGCTACGAGACAGCGCCCGGTGGCTACACCTTC
CASSYETAPGGYTF
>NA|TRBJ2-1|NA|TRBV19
TGTGCCAGTAGTTCCGTACTCGACAGGGAGCAGTTCTTC
CASSSVLDREQFF
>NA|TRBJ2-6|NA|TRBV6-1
TGTGCCAGCAGTGAAGAAGCAGGCTCTGGGGCCAACGTCCTGACTTTC
CASSEEAGSGANVLTF
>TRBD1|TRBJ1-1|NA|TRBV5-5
TGTGCCAGCAGCGGTTCACAGGGGGCCTACACTGAAGCTTTCTTT
CASSGSQGAYTEAFF
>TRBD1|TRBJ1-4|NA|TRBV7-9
TGTGCCAGCAGCTCATCCGGGACAGGCGTTTTCGAAAAACTGTTTTTT
CASSSSGTGVFEKLFF
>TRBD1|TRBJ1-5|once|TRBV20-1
TGCAGTGCTAGTTTGGGACAGGGGGTTCAGCCCCAGCATTTT
CSASLGQGVQPQHF
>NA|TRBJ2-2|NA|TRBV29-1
TGCAGCGTTGACAGGGGGGTGAACACCGGGGAGCTGTTTTTT
CSVDRGVNTGELFF
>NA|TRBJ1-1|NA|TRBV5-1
TGCGCCAGCAACGAAGGACAAGGGAGTATGAACACTGAAGCTTTCTTT
CASNEGQGSMNTEAFF
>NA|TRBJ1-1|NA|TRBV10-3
TGTGCCATCCGTGGTTTCGTCGGGGGGAACACTGAAGCTTTCTTT
CAIRGFVGGNTEAFF
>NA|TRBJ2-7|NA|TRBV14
TGTGCCAGCAGCCAAAAGAACGAGCAGTACTTC
CASSQKNEQYF
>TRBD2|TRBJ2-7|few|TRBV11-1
TGTGCCAGCAGCGAAGGACTAGCGTCAATGACCTACGAGCAGTACTTC
CASSEGLASMTYEQYF
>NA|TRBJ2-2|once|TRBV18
TGTGCCAGCTCACCCCGAGAGACCGGGGAGCTGTTTTTT
CASSPRETGELFF
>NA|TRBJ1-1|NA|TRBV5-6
TGTGCCAGCAGCTTGGCAGGCGTCTGGACTGAAGCTTTCTTT
CASSLAGVWTEAFF